Listed below are T cell receptor beta chains from one sample, sequenced in a study of blood T cell repertoires in COVID-19. Method: immunoSEQ multiplex PCR; TCRdb's copy keeps in-frame clones and lacks some. Of 150,000 or so clones in the sample, about 85% are singletons; the top ten hold 5.4%. Sequenced material: peripheral blood. These receptors came from a woman in her 50s with COVID-19, enrolled during active disease. The CDR3 runs from the conserved cysteine through the conserved F or W. A D gene is named only where the DNA matches it firmly. Clone size is given for some rows only: seen once, a few or many times, or a class if the clone is expanded.

v_gene: TRBV27
j_gene: TRBJ2-7
abundance: NA
d_gene: NA
CDR3nt: TGTGCCAGCAGTTTCCGGCGGGGGCCCTCCTACGAGCAGTACTTC
CDR3aa: CASSFRRGPSYEQYF

v_gene: TRBV11-1
j_gene: TRBJ2-5
abundance: NA
d_gene: NA
CDR3nt: TGTGCCAGCAGCTTACTCGCAGCGGGACAGGCCAGGACCCAGTACTTC
CDR3aa: CASSLLAAGQARTQYF

v_gene: TRBV18
j_gene: TRBJ1-3
abundance: NA
d_gene: NA
CDR3nt: TGTGCCAGCTCACCATGGGAGGGTTCTGGAAACACCATATATTTT
CDR3aa: CASSPWEGSGNTIYF

v_gene: TRBV30
j_gene: TRBJ2-3
abundance: NA
d_gene: NA
CDR3nt: TGTGCCTGGAACGGGGACTCTCAGGGAGCAGATACGCAGTATTTT
CDR3aa: CAWNGDSQGADTQYF

v_gene: TRBV11-3
j_gene: TRBJ2-4
abundance: NA
d_gene: TRBD1
CDR3nt: TGTGCCAGCAGCTTAGCCAGGGGGAAAAACATTCAGTACTTC
CDR3aa: CASSLARGKNIQYF

v_gene: TRBV7-2
j_gene: TRBJ1-5
abundance: NA
d_gene: NA
CDR3nt: TGTGCCAGCAGCTTGTTTGGCCAGCCCCAGCATTTT
CDR3aa: CASSLFGQPQHF

v_gene: TRBV2
j_gene: TRBJ1-2
abundance: NA
d_gene: NA
CDR3nt: TGTGCCAGCAGTGAAGACAGAGTAGGCTACACCTTC
CDR3aa: CASSEDRVGYTF

v_gene: TRBV11-3
j_gene: TRBJ1-6
abundance: NA
d_gene: TRBD1
CDR3nt: TGTGCCAGCAGCTTAGTGGGGGAAAGCACCGGGACAGGAGGGTCACCCCTCCACTTT
CDR3aa: CASSLVGESTGTGGSPLHF

v_gene: TRBV10-1
j_gene: TRBJ2-1
abundance: once
d_gene: TRBD2
CDR3nt: TGCGCCAGCGGGGGGACTAGCTTCAATGAGCAGTTCTTC
CDR3aa: CASGGTSFNEQFF

v_gene: TRBV30
j_gene: TRBJ1-2
abundance: NA
d_gene: TRBD1
CDR3nt: TGTGCCTGGAGTGCGGGACAGGTGAACTATGGCTACACCTTC
CDR3aa: CAWSAGQVNYGYTF

v_gene: TRBV10-3
j_gene: TRBJ2-2
abundance: few
d_gene: TRBD2
CDR3nt: TGTGCCATCAAACGGGGGGACCAGAACACCGGGGAGCTGTTTTTT
CDR3aa: CAIKRGDQNTGELFF

v_gene: TRBV30
j_gene: TRBJ2-6
abundance: NA
d_gene: TRBD1
CDR3nt: TGTGCCTGGGCAGGGGGTTGGGGGGCCAACGTCCTGACTTTC
CDR3aa: CAWAGGWGANVLTF

v_gene: TRBV5-1
j_gene: TRBJ1-5
abundance: NA
d_gene: NA
CDR3nt: TGCGCCAGCAGCTGGATGGACACGGATAGCAATCAGCCCCAGCATTTT
CDR3aa: CASSWMDTDSNQPQHF

v_gene: TRBV6-5
j_gene: TRBJ2-5
abundance: NA
d_gene: TRBD2
CDR3nt: TGTGCCAGCAGGCTCGGGGGGGTAGAGACCCAGTACTTC
CDR3aa: CASRLGGVETQYF

v_gene: TRBV7-2
j_gene: TRBJ1-2
abundance: NA
d_gene: NA
CDR3nt: TGTGCCAGCAGTTTACTGACAGGAGTCGATGGCTACACCTTC
CDR3aa: CASSLLTGVDGYTF

v_gene: TRBV11-3
j_gene: TRBJ1-2
abundance: NA
d_gene: TRBD1
CDR3nt: TGTGCCAGCAGCTTACCTTGGACAGGGAACAATGGCTACACCTTC
CDR3aa: CASSLPWTGNNGYTF

v_gene: TRBV7-9
j_gene: TRBJ1-5
abundance: NA
d_gene: TRBD1
CDR3nt: TGTGCCAGCAGCTCCTATCGGACAGGGGGCAATCAGCCCCAGCATTTT
CDR3aa: CASSSYRTGGNQPQHF

v_gene: TRBV3-1/TRBV3-2
j_gene: TRBJ2-3
abundance: NA
d_gene: TRBD1
CDR3nt: TGTGCCAGCACTCCGGGACAGGTTGATACGCAGTATTTT
CDR3aa: CASTPGQVDTQYF

v_gene: TRBV3-1/TRBV3-2
j_gene: TRBJ1-6
abundance: NA
d_gene: NA
CDR3nt: TGTGCCAGCAGCCAAGAGAGGGGGAATTCACCCCTCCACTTT
CDR3aa: CASSQERGNSPLHF

v_gene: TRBV30
j_gene: TRBJ2-7
abundance: NA
d_gene: TRBD1
CDR3nt: TGTGCCTGGGCTACAGGGGTTTACGAGCAGTACTTC
CDR3aa: CAWATGVYEQYF

v_gene: TRBV18
j_gene: TRBJ1-4
abundance: few
d_gene: TRBD1
CDR3nt: TGTGCCAGCTCACCACTCTTCGGGACAGATGAAAAACTGTTTTTT
CDR3aa: CASSPLFGTDEKLFF

v_gene: TRBV7-9
j_gene: TRBJ2-5
abundance: NA
d_gene: NA
CDR3nt: TGTGCCAGCAGCCAAACGACGGGCCAAGAGACCCAGTACTTC
CDR3aa: CASSQTTGQETQYF

v_gene: TRBV7-2
j_gene: TRBJ2-3
abundance: NA
d_gene: TRBD1
CDR3nt: TGTGCCAGCAGCTTCTGGACAGGGGGCACAGATACGCAGTATTTT
CDR3aa: CASSFWTGGTDTQYF

v_gene: TRBV7-9
j_gene: TRBJ2-6
abundance: NA
d_gene: NA
CDR3nt: TGTGCCAGCAGCCGCTTTAGCGACTCTGGGGCCAACGTCCTGACTTTC
CDR3aa: CASSRFSDSGANVLTF

v_gene: TRBV7-9
j_gene: TRBJ1-1
abundance: NA
d_gene: NA
CDR3nt: TGTGCCAGCACAGTCCAGGGGCGGAACACTGAAGCTTTCTTT
CDR3aa: CASTVQGRNTEAFF

v_gene: TRBV19
j_gene: TRBJ1-1
abundance: NA
d_gene: NA
CDR3nt: TGTGCCAGTAATGCCCTAAAAGGAGGTTACACTGAAGCTTTCTTT
CDR3aa: CASNALKGGYTEAFF

v_gene: TRBV6-1
j_gene: TRBJ1-5
abundance: NA
d_gene: NA
CDR3nt: TGTGCCAGCAGTGAATTAGGAGGAAACAATCAGCCCCAGCATTTT
CDR3aa: CASSELGGNNQPQHF

v_gene: TRBV10-3
j_gene: TRBJ2-3
abundance: once
d_gene: TRBD1
CDR3nt: TGTGCCATCAGTGAGTCGGACAGGGTAAGCACAGATACGCAGTATTTT
CDR3aa: CAISESDRVSTDTQYF

v_gene: TRBV28
j_gene: TRBJ1-2
abundance: NA
d_gene: TRBD1
CDR3nt: TGTGCCAGCAGCGACCCCGGGACAGACTATGGCTACACCTTC
CDR3aa: CASSDPGTDYGYTF

v_gene: TRBV19
j_gene: TRBJ2-1
abundance: once
d_gene: NA
CDR3nt: TGTGCCAGTAGGTCTGACAGGTTCACCTACAATGAGCAGTTCTTC
CDR3aa: CASRSDRFTYNEQFF

v_gene: TRBV5-1
j_gene: TRBJ1-2
abundance: few
d_gene: TRBD1
CDR3nt: TGCGCCAGCAGCGGTGCGGGACAGGGGGATGGCTACACCTTC
CDR3aa: CASSGAGQGDGYTF

v_gene: TRBV19
j_gene: TRBJ1-1
abundance: NA
d_gene: TRBD1
CDR3nt: TGTGCCAGTAGCTACAGGGGGCTTGACACTGAAGCTTTCTTT
CDR3aa: CASSYRGLDTEAFF